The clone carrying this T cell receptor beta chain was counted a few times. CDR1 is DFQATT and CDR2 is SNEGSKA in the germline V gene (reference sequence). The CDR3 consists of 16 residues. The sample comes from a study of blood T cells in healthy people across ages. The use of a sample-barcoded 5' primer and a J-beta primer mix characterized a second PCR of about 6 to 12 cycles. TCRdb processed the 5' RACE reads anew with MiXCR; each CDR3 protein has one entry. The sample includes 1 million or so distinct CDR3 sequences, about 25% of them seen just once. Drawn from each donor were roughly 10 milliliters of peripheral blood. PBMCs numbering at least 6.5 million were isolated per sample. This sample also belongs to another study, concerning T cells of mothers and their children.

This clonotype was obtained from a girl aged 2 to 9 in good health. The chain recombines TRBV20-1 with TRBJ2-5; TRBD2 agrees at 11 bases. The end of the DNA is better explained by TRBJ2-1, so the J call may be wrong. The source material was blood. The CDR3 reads CSATGTSGSLSNEQFF. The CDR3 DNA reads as TGCAGTGCTACGGGAACTAGCGGGAGTTTAAGCAATGAGCAGTTCTTC.